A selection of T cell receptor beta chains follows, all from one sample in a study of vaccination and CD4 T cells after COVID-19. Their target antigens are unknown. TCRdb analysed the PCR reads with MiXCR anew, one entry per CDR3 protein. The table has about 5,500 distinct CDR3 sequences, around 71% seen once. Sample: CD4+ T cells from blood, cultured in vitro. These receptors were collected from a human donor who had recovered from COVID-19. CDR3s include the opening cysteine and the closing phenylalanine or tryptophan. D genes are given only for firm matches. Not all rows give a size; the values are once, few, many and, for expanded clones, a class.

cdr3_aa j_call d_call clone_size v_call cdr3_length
CASIQEDQPQHF TRBJ1-5 NA NA TRBV6-1 12
CASKRQGITGELFF TRBJ2-2 NA NA TRBV21-1 14
CAWKITGGLNTEAFF TRBJ1-1 TRBD1 NA TRBV30 15
CASSLGQGDQPQHF TRBJ1-5 TRBD1 NA TRBV5-5 14
CASSYDGYQPQHF TRBJ1-5 NA NA TRBV6-5 13
CSASLNTEAFF TRBJ1-1 NA NA TRBV20-1 11
CATSDPGTSGSHYNEQFF TRBJ2-1 TRBD2 NA TRBV24-1 18
CATSYGAKVTEAFF TRBJ1-1 NA NA TRBV24-1 14
CSARGGGGPTYERYF TRBJ2-7 NA few TRBV20-1 15
CASSEGGWWDSYEQYF TRBJ2-7 NA NA TRBV6-1 16
CASSENTGELFF TRBJ2-2 NA NA TRBV10-1 12
CASSERGNYGYTF TRBJ1-2 NA once TRBV6-1 13
CASSLLGGQIVDGYTF TRBJ1-2 NA once TRBV7-9 16
CATSGSTTGNYGYTF TRBJ1-2 NA NA TRBV24-1 15
CSAGSLGTNTEAFF TRBJ1-1 NA NA TRBV20-1 14
CASSPTNTEAFF TRBJ1-1 NA few TRBV18 12
CASTHRGHTEAFF TRBJ1-1 TRBD1 NA TRBV19 13
CASMLGRNTGELFF TRBJ2-2 NA NA TRBV27 14
CASSSTGIRGYGYTF TRBJ1-2 TRBD1 NA TRBV27 15
CASRRAELGTDTQYF TRBJ2-3 NA once TRBV7-2 15
CASSQDFETQYF TRBJ2-5 NA NA TRBV4-1 12
CASSKGEGYGYTF TRBJ1-2 NA NA TRBV27 13
CASSQSRAPLHF TRBJ1-6 NA NA TRBV6-5 12
CASSPTGRTEGYTF TRBJ1-2 NA NA TRBV11-1 14
CSASHPTANPSTDTQYF TRBJ2-3 NA NA TRBV20-1 17
CASRDTSSRSEAFF TRBJ1-1 NA large TRBV11-3 14
CSASRSQGGNYGYTF TRBJ1-2 TRBD1 few TRBV20-1 15
CASSQSNEKLFF TRBJ1-4 NA once TRBV4-2 12
CASRLTGVGTEAFF TRBJ1-1 TRBD1 NA TRBV7-2 14
CASSPQGDQPQHF TRBJ1-5 TRBD1 once TRBV18 13
CASSLGITGGGNEQYF TRBJ2-7 TRBD1 few TRBV11-3 16
CSAADTRSSYNEQFF TRBJ2-1 NA NA TRBV20-1 15
CASSYSYTYEQYF TRBJ2-7 NA NA TRBV6-5 13
CASSPILGGNQPQHF TRBJ1-5 NA NA TRBV7-2 15
CSTADRQAPLGYTF TRBJ1-2 NA NA TRBV20-1 14
CASSTIGLMNTEAFF TRBJ1-1 NA NA TRBV2 15
CASSLDGPYEQYF TRBJ2-7 NA NA TRBV5-4 13
CASTDYLAPETQYF TRBJ2-5 NA NA TRBV12-3/TRBV12-4 14
CSAASVLNTEAFF TRBJ1-1 NA NA TRBV20-1 13
CASSEAGAGGHGYTF TRBJ1-2 TRBD1 NA TRBV6-1 15
CASSFQVTEDSPLHF TRBJ1-6 NA large TRBV11-3 15
CASSLRAPAAYNSPLHF TRBJ1-6 NA NA TRBV27 17
CASSRQGQETQYF TRBJ2-5 TRBD1 NA TRBV11-2 13
CASSRGGGAVYGYTF TRBJ1-2 NA NA TRBV27 15
CASSLEGYTDTQYF TRBJ2-3 NA NA TRBV2 14
CASSSQGYEQYF TRBJ2-7 TRBD1 NA TRBV7-9 12
CASSVEVSTEAFF TRBJ1-1 NA medium-sized TRBV9 13
CASTYRGNTEAFF TRBJ1-1 TRBD1 NA TRBV12-3/TRBV12-4 13
CATSDSANTEAFF TRBJ1-1 NA few TRBV24-1 13
CASSYSSGGYEQYF TRBJ2-7 NA NA TRBV6-5 14
CASRGQGASGYTF TRBJ1-2 TRBD1 NA TRBV2 13
CASSSLAGGKTQYF TRBJ2-5 TRBD2 NA TRBV7-9 14
CASSLDSRPRETQYF TRBJ2-5 NA NA TRBV11-2 15
CASSSVAGVETGELFF TRBJ2-2 TRBD2 once TRBV5-1 16
CASSEIAGGRGEQFF TRBJ2-1 TRBD2 NA TRBV2 15
CASSLGHRDQPQHF TRBJ1-5 NA NA TRBV18 14
CASSSTGEASPLHF TRBJ1-6 TRBD1 NA TRBV27 14
CASRSTGWEQYF TRBJ2-7 TRBD1 NA TRBV6-1 12
CASSLVSNQPQHF TRBJ1-5 NA NA TRBV27 13